This T cell receptor (beta chain) was documented in a study of blood T cells in healthy people across ages (dated by TCRdb to between 2015 and 2016). Broadly, across the study: Template switching captured roughly one uniquely barcoded TCR beta cDNA molecule per two T cells in model experiments. The study measured age-related changes in TCR beta repertoire diversity using deep sequencing normalized with unique cDNA molecular identifiers. Donors were grouped into four age groups: young (average 16 years), middle-aged (roughly 37), aged (roughly 62) and long-lived (approximately 81). To avoid experimental bias, donors of different ages were randomly spread across the sequencing lanes. The study analyzed two additional independent replicas of 1 million unique cDNA reads from the same blood draw for two donors, one aged 18 to 29 and one aged 80 or older. On the study overall, not on this receptor specifically: Compared with the aged group, more naive CD4+ T cells, fewer expanded clones and increased TCR diversity were shown by the long-lived group, suggesting age selection. Since profiling was done on bulk unsorted PBMCs, naive and antigen-experienced compartments could not be conclusively compared. Estimates of total diversity based on one million sequenced T cells were considered lower bounds and underestimates. Donor CMV infection status was unknown, potentially confounding age-related changes in expanded clonotypes. As age increased, observed TCR beta diversity per million T cells dropped in a roughly linear way, and a significant reduction was already evident by age roughly 36. Observed TCR beta diversity correlated strongly with the percentage of naive T cells measured by flow cytometry.

Donors were about 36 systemically healthy Caucasian individuals from Russia aged roughly 6 to 95 years. Each donor gave ten milliliters of peripheral blood, drawn into EDTA-treated Vacutainer tubes. Ficoll-Paque density-gradient centrifugation was used to isolate PBMCs, with at least 6 million obtained per sample. Trizol reagent was used to extract total RNA from the PBMCs, yielding at least 5 micrograms per sample. For every donor, flow cytometry on a PBMC aliquot measured the percentage of naive CD45RAhigh/CD27high T cells. As encoded in the germline V gene (reference sequence), CDR1 is SEHNR while CDR2 is FQNEAQ. V gives up 3 bases and J gives up 0 bases, and the segment between their germline ends measures 11 bases. The CDR3 spans 15 residues, from the cysteine through the phenylalanine. Only CDR3 DNA remains: 45 bases, in frame from the first base. Comment on this clonotype: Its binding antigen is unknown. Per-nucleotide qualities are absent, and no much larger clonotype sits a single base away.

To prepare the library, 5' RACE was applied. Sequencing was carried out with an Illumina HiSeq 2500. A second roughly 6 to 12 cycle PCR used a sample-barcoded 5' primer and a J-beta primer mix. A template-switch 5' adaptor carrying 12 random nucleotides introduced a unique molecular identifier onto each TCR beta cDNA molecule. Each sample yielded at least 2.5 million CDR3-containing paired-end reads. All of the RNA was converted into first-strand cDNA using the Mint cDNA synthesis kit, with a TRBC-specific oligonucleotide serving as the primer. After uracil-DNA glycosylase treatment, a first 18-cycle PCR used universal primers M1SS and BC2_uni_R on all cDNA. Per the original workflow: Normalization of each sample was performed by random selection of 1 million high-quality reads, each carrying a distinct molecular identifier. Reads with shared molecular identifiers were discarded instead of being binned into consensus sequences. CDR3 identification, clonotype clustering and error correction used MiTCR with a Q25 quality threshold and the strictest error-elimination algorithm. A nonparametric unseen species model with Euler transformation was used to estimate lower-bound total TCR beta diversity. The public reads were quality trimmed at Q25 with fastp and then assembled into clones with MiXCR by TCRdb, keeping productive beta chains. Every entry covers one CDR3 protein and lists the most common genes and DNA from its rows. TCRdb's processing, not the study's, gives the V and J calls here. This sample lists hundreds of thousands of distinct CDR3 sequences; 25% to 35% were detected once. The ten largest clones add up to 15% to 18% of the sample.

Recombination joined TRBV7-9 with TRBJ1-1; too little of a D gene remains to name it. Sequenced: blood. The TCR comes from an elderly woman in good health. Read as DNA, the sequence is TGTGCCAGCAGCTTCGATACAAGCATGAACACTGAAGCTTTCTTT. This gives the protein CASSFDTSMNTEAFF.